Each of the 9 T cell receptor beta chains below was sequenced from the same sample in a study of siplizumab effects on memory and regulatory T cells. Assay used: immunoSEQ multiplex PCR; TCRdb lists only in-frame clones, some missing. The repertoire holds approximately 100,000 clones, with 80% to 95% as singletons. Input material: non-Treg CD4+ T cells sorted from blood. The source of these receptors is a human donor in good health.

This clone has just one count. The chain uses TRBV7-2 and TRBJ2-1; no clear D gene. The V gene's germline CDR1 is SGHTA and CDR2 FQGNSA. The CDR3 totals 16 residues. Trimming removed 3 bases at V and 8 bases at J, with 20 bases between. The CDR3 nucleotides are TGTGCCAGCAGCTTCTCGGCGACTCATGTCGGGCATGAGCAGTTCTTC. This translates into CASSFSATHVGHEQFF.

V is TRBV5-1 and J is TRBJ2-7; D is unclear. The CDR3 has 12 amino acids. In germline, CDR1 is SGHRS, CDR2 YFSETQ. Trimming shortened V by 2 bases and J by 3 bases, and 6 bases separated the two germline ends. Written as DNA, the CDR3 is TGCGCCAGCAGCTTTAACCACTACGAGCAGTACTTC. It yields the protein CASSFNHYEQYF. The full variable domain, in which reference TRBV5-1 and TRBJ2-7 provide the parts outside the CDR3, is KAGVTQTPRYLIKTRGQQVTLSCSPISGHRSVSWYQQTPGQGLQFLFEYFSETQRNKGNFPGRFSGRQFSNSRSEMNVSTLELGDSALYLCASSFNHYEQYFGPGTRLTVT.

The rearrangement links TRBV11-3 to TRBJ1-1; D gene uncertain. Germline CDR1 and CDR2: SGHNT and YENEEA. This CDR3 spans 13 amino acids. V was pared by 4 bases and J by 3 bases, with 9 bases between. Written as DNA, the CDR3 is TGTGCCAGCAGCTCCGGATACGACACTGAAGCTTTCTTT. It specifies CASSSGYDTEAFF.

The chain links TRBV5-1 to TRBJ2-2, with TRBD1 matching over 7 bases. V gave up 0 bases and J gave up 5 bases; unmatched junction bases: 7. This CDR3 spans 16 amino acids. Germline V lookup: CDR1 SGHRS, CDR2 YFSETQ. The CDR3 region is CASSLGGQWRTGELFF. CDR3 nucleotides: TGCGCCAGCAGCTTGGGGGGACAGTGGAGAACCGGGGAGCTGTTTTTT.

The CDR3, as DNA: TGTGCCAGCAGCCCACTAGCGGGAGGGCCCCTTCCCTACAATGAGCAGTTCTTC. This translates into CASSPLAGGPLPYNEQFF. The chain links TRBV27 to TRBJ2-1; 13 bases align to TRBD2. This CDR3 is 18 amino acids long. The V segment lost 6 bases and the J segment 2 bases; nucleotides outside the gene matches: 10. The V gene's germline CDR1 is MNHEY and CDR2 SMNVEV (reference sequence).

The chain has TRBV30 and TRBJ2-7; tentatively, D is TRBD1 (6 bases). Germline V gene sequence: CDR1 GTSNPN, CDR2 SVGIG (reference sequence). This CDR3 spans 13 amino acids. Between the trimmed V and J ends, which lost 5 bases and 5 bases, there was a span of 16 bases. CDR3 residues: CAWPQGSMDEQYF. The CDR3 coding sequence is TGTGCCTGGCCGCAGGGGTCTATGGACGAGCAGTACTTC.

V is TRBV4-1 and J is TRBJ2-7, with D possibly matching TRBD2 (6 bases). Germline V gene data show CDR1 as MGHRA and CDR2 as YSYEKL. V was pared by 0 bases and J by 7 bases, with 19 bases between. The CDR3 spans 16 residues. CDR3 bases: TGCGCCAGCAGCCAAGATCAGCAGACTAGGCTATGGGAGCAGTACTTC. Its protein product is CASSQDQQTRLWEQYF.

The table lists this clone with a few counts. The V gene is TRBV20-1, the J gene TRBJ1-1; D is ambiguous. Germline loops: CDR1 DFQATT, CDR2 SNEGSKA (reference sequence). The CDR3 runs to 10 residues. The germline V and J ends were trimmed by 4 bases and 9 bases, with 9 bases remaining between them. CDR3 loop: CSATLRKAFF. The DNA for the CDR3 is TGCAGTGCTACCCTTCGGAAAGCTTTCTTT.

The chain has TRBV13 and TRBJ2-3; weak D call: TRBD2 (6 bases). The germline V gene has CDR1 PRHDT and CDR2 FYEKMQ (reference sequence). The CDR3 length is 14 residues. V lost 7 bases and J 5 bases, leaving 16 bases between the germline ends. CDR3 sequence reads: CASIMTRVRDTQYF. The CDR3 coding sequence is TGTGCCAGCATTATGACTAGAGTCAGAGATACGCAGTATTTT.